This TCR beta chain was identified during a study of T-cell reconstitution after alpha-beta-depleted transplantation in children. Study conclusions and caveats: Newly produced T cells mostly accounted for T-cell counts and diversity one year post-transplant.

V was trimmed by 6 bases and J by 2 bases, leaving 16 bases between them. Germline assignment: CDR1 DFQATT and CDR2 SNEGSKA (reference sequence). This CDR3 is built from 14 residues. This clonotype was seen ten or more times. Its antigen is unknown. Molecular barcoding with unique molecular identifiers was used for the TCRbeta library. Each CDR3 protein gets one entry after TCRdb re-called the PCR reads with MiXCR. The repertoire has more than 90,000 distinct CDR3 sequences, about a tenth of them found once; the top ten carry under 35%. J is TRBJ2-5 and V is TRBV20-1; D remains ambiguous. The TCR comes from a boy between 2 and 10 years old with acute lymphoblastic leukemia, due to receive a stem cell transplant. Sample: PBMCs, taken before TCRalphabeta/CD19-depleted stem cell transplant. The CDR3 protein is CSAVGPPRQETQYF. The DNA for the CDR3 is TGCAGTGCCGTAGGCCCCCCCCGGCAAGAGACCCAGTACTTC.